Listed here are 15 T cell receptor beta chains from one sample, sequenced in a study of blood T cell repertoires in COVID-19. The method was immunoSEQ multiplex PCR; TCRdb's version includes in-frame clones alone and lacks a portion of them. The repertoire consists of around 250,000 clones, with about 82% occurring once and the leading ten covering approximately 13%. Sequencing used peripheral blood. These receptors originate from an elderly man with acute or convalescent COVID-19.

This chain uses TRBV3-1 (or the pseudogene TRBV3-2) with TRBJ1-1, with D possibly TRBD1 on 5 matching bases. The V gene's germline CDR1 is LGHDT and CDR2 YNNKEL (reference sequence). The V end lost 0 bases, the J end lost 5 bases, and 7 bases lay between the germline ends. The length of the CDR3 is 13 residues. The CDR3 DNA is TGTGCCAGCAGCCAAGATCGGGGGACTGAAGCTTTCTTT. This sequence encodes CASSQDRGTEAFF.

The rearrangement uses TRBV7-9 and TRBJ2-5; 8 bases fit TRBD2. The germline V gene has CDR1 SEHNR and CDR2 FQNEAQ (reference sequence). CDR3 length: 15 amino acids. Losses at the gene ends were 5 bases for V and 5 bases for J; bases not matched to a gene: 10. CDR3 region: CASSPVGGARETQYF. The CDR3 DNA follows: TGTGCCAGCAGCCCGGTCGGGGGGGCGAGGGAGACCCAGTACTTC.

This clone has only one observation. The rearrangement joins TRBV3-1 (or the pseudogene TRBV3-2) to TRBJ1-1; the D gene is possibly TRBD1 (6 bases). CDR1 is LGHDT and CDR2 is YNNKEL in the germline V gene (reference sequence). The V end was cut by 2 bases, the J end by 1 base, with 11 bases between. The CDR3 length is 15 residues. In DNA, the CDR3 is TGTGCCAGCAGCCAATGGGGGGGGCCGAACACTGAAGCTTTCTTT. It specifies CASSQWGGPNTEAFF.

This chain links TRBV6-2 or TRBV6-3 with TRBJ1-1, with D possibly TRBD1 on 5 matching bases. The V gene's germline CDR1 is MNHEY and CDR2 SVGEGT. The CDR3 contains 14 residues. Trimming took off 5 bases at V and 5 bases at J, with 15 bases between the two ends. CDR3 region: CASSAPQGRTEAFF. The DNA of the CDR3 is TGTGCCAGCAGTGCCCCCCAGGGAAGGACTGAAGCTTTCTTT.

The chain recombines TRBV5-1 with TRBJ1-6; TRBD1 aligns across 7 bases. The CDR3 consists of 14 residues. CDR1 and CDR2 (germline): SGHRS, YFSETQ. V dropped 9 bases and J dropped 10; count of bases not matched to a gene: 13. The CDR3 here is CATRQGDGQSPLHF. The CDR3 region has the DNA TGCGCCACCCGACAGGGAGATGGGCAATCACCCCTCCACTTT.

The chain links TRBV19 to TRBJ2-2; 9 nucleotides match TRBD1. Trimming cost V 5 bases and J 1 base; bases outside gene matches: 8. This CDR3 comprises 17 residues. Germline CDR1 LNHDA, CDR2 SQIVND (reference sequence). CDR3 sequence (DNA): TGTGCCAGTAGTTTACAACAGGGGGCGCGGAACACCGGGGAGCTGTTTTTT. It is translated as CASSLQQGARNTGELFF.

CDR3 sequence reads: CASSRTETVGAGITDTQYF. CDR3 sequence (DNA): TGCGCCAGCAGCAGGACAGAGACCGTTGGTGCCGGGATCACAGATACGCAGTATTTT. This chain connects TRBV4-1 to TRBJ2-3; possibly TRBD1 for D (6 bases). Looked up from germline, CDR1 is MGHRA and CDR2 is YSYEKL. The V and J ends lost 5 bases and 2 bases respectively, with 26 bases between them. CDR3 length equals 19 residues.

The chain is built from TRBV7-3 and TRBJ2-2; possible D gene TRBD2, 6 bases. This CDR3 comprises 17 residues. Looked up from germline, CDR1 is SGHTA and CDR2 is FQGTGA. Trimming took off 5 bases at V and 5 bases at J, with 21 bases between the two ends. The CDR3 region is CASSLGPPGLLTGELFF. The CDR3, as DNA: TGTGCCAGCAGCCTGGGGCCTCCGGGACTCTTAACCGGGGAGCTGTTTTTT.

This sequence joins TRBV6-6 and TRBJ1-1; possibly TRBD1 for D (5 bases). V was clipped by 5 bases and J by 5 bases, with 18 bases between them. The germline CDR1 and CDR2 sequences are MNHNY and SVGAGI (reference sequence). The CDR3 totals 15 residues. CDR3 in DNA: TGTGCCAGCAGTCTCAGGACCAGGGAAGGAACTGAAGCTTTCTTT. It encodes CASSLRTREGTEAFF.

The rearrangement joins TRBV18 to TRBJ2-2, with a weak D call TRBD2 (6 bases). Trimming removed 6 bases at V and 0 bases at J, with 11 bases between. The germline CDR1 and CDR2 sequences are KGHSH and LQKENI. The CDR3 is 15 residues long. CDR3 bases: TGTGCCAGCTCTCCCGGGACTTCGAACACCGGGGAGCTGTTTTTT. The encoded protein is CASSPGTSNTGELFF.

The chain has TRBV7-2 and TRBJ2-3, with 8 bases aligning to TRBD1. The length of the CDR3 is 14 residues. With V trimmed by 5 bases and J by 6 bases, 7 bases remained unmatched. Germline CDR1 is SGHTA and CDR2 is FQGNSA. The CDR3 protein is CASSPTGGTDTQYF. The DNA of the CDR3 is TGTGCCAGCAGCCCAACAGGGGGAACGGATACGCAGTATTTT. Full variable domain (remainder filled in from reference TRBV7-2 and TRBJ2-3): GAGVSQSPSNKVTEKGKDVELRCDPISGHTALYWYRQSLGQGLEFLIYFQGNSAPDKSGLPSDRFSAERTGGSVSTLTIQRTQQEDSAVYLCASSPTGGTDTQYFGPGTRLTVL.

In DNA form, the CDR3 reads TGTGCCAGCAGCCGACAGGGCAAGTACGAGCAGTACTTC. Translated: CASSRQGKYEQYF. V gene TRBV7-9 combines with J gene TRBJ2-7, with TRBD1 matching 7 bases. J lost 4 bases, V lost 5 bases, and 5 bases had no gene match. Germline V gene sequence: CDR1 SEHNR, CDR2 FQNEAQ (reference sequence). The CDR3 contains 13 residues.

The J gene is TRBJ1-2, the V gene TRBV6-5, with a weak D call TRBD1 (5 bases). Germline CDR1 MNHEY, CDR2 SVGAGI. V lost 7 bases and J lost 5, with 14 bases in between. CDR3 length: 13 amino acids. DNA of the CDR3: TGTGCCAGCAAGCGAGCCAGGGTGTATGGCTACACCTTC. It translates to CASKRARVYGYTF.

The chain combines TRBV6-5 with TRBJ1-5; 9 nucleotides match TRBD1. The CDR3 contains 15 residues. Germline trimming cut 5 bases from V and 7 bases from J; bases unmatched to any gene: 9. CDR1 and CDR2 from the germline V gene are MNHEY and SVGAGI. The CDR3 sequence is CASSPATGGYQPQHF. DNA for the CDR3: TGTGCCAGCAGTCCCGCGACAGGGGGTTACCAGCCCCAGCATTTT.

This rearrangement joins TRBV5-5 to TRBJ1-4, with D perhaps matching TRBD1 (6 bases). From germline, CDR1 is SGHKS and CDR2 YYEKEE (reference sequence). The V end lost 0 bases, the J end lost 0 bases, and 6 bases lay between the germline ends. There are 15 residues in the CDR3. CDR3 bases: TGTGCCAGCAGCTTGGGACAGGCAACTAATGAAAAACTGTTTTTT. Translation: CASSLGQATNEKLFF.